This T cell receptor beta chain stems from a study of beta chain features in type 1 diabetes. Every isolated RNA sample was fully reverse transcribed, so sequencing captured expressed TCRB transcripts. This table comes from immunoSEQ multiplex PCR, and its TCRdb copy is limited to in-frame clones, with some not included. Counted here are some 700,000 clones, around an eighth occurring once; the ten biggest clones make up approximately 0.022%. Only a few counts were recorded for this clone. What it binds is not known. Overall study findings and caveats: A cDNA-based sequencing approach could over-represent cells with high TCR expression. In these data, an HLA type influence on TCRB rearrangement remained unresolved. Shorter TCRB CDR3s, moderately but significantly so, marked every one of the four CD4+ subsets in Type 1 diabetes patients.

The V gene lost 0 bases and the J gene lost 2 bases, with 11 bases spanning the gap. The length of the CDR3 is 15 residues. CDR1 SGHNT and CDR2 YYREEE come from the germline V gene (reference sequence). The material sequenced was naive CD4+ T cells from blood. This TCR was recovered from a young man with type 1 diabetes. V and J are TRBV5-4 and TRBJ2-5; D is uncertain. DNA of the CDR3: TGTGCCAGCAGCTTGGCTGGGTCTGTACAAGAGACCCAGTACTTC. Translated: CASSLAGSVQETQYF.